This passage covers 9 T cell receptor beta chains from one sample sequenced in a study of CD8 T cells in ankylosing spondylitis. What these receptors recognize is not known. TCRdb re-derived calls from the 5' RACE reads in MiXCR, one entry per CDR3 protein. Of more than 250,000 distinct CDR3 sequences listed, roughly 8% are singletons. Study-wide results and limits: Ankylosing spondylitis blood appeared to carry a characteristic TCR beta motif of roughly eight highly homologous variants.

Input material: blood, either unsorted or a sorted T cell fraction (not recorded which). These TCRs come from a male donor with ankylosing spondylitis.

This clonotype appeared many times. CDR3 region: CASSVTSGGVTDTQYF. For the CDR3, the DNA is TGTGCCAGCAGCGTAACTAGCGGGGGGGTCACAGATACGCAGTATTTT. The V gene is TRBV9, the J gene TRBJ2-3, with 13 bases aligning to TRBD2. J lost 2 bases, V lost 1 base, and 1 base had no gene match. The CDR3 totals 16 residues. Germline V gene data show CDR1 as SGDLS and CDR2 as YYNGEE.

This chain uses TRBV15 with TRBJ2-1; no clear D gene. The CDR3 is 14 residues long. The V gene lost 2 bases and the J gene lost 0 bases, with 5 bases spanning the gap. CDR1 LNHNV and CDR2 YYDKDF come from the germline V gene (reference sequence). CDR3 residues: CATSRSYSYNEQFF. The CDR3 DNA follows: TGTGCCACCAGCAGAAGCTACTCCTACAATGAGCAGTTCTTC.

This clonotype has more than one count but fewer than ten. The rearrangement links TRBV9 to TRBJ1-1; D uncertain. Trimming took off 3 bases at V and 3 bases at J, with 12 bases between the two ends. This CDR3 region has 14 residues. Germline lookup yields CDR1 SGDLS and CDR2 YYNGEE. CDR3 coding DNA: TGTGCCAGCAGCGAGTGGATATCGGACACTGAAGCTTTCTTT. It is translated as CASSEWISDTEAFF.

This clonotype has a handful of counts. The V and J genes are TRBV5-1 and TRBJ2-3; tentatively, D is TRBD2 (6 bases). The V end lost 2 bases, the J end lost 0 bases, and 19 bases lay between the germline ends. The germline V gene has CDR1 SGHRS and CDR2 YFSETQ. This CDR3 spans 18 amino acids. The CDR3 is CASSLRPSEVDSTDTQYF. In nucleotides, the CDR3 is TGCGCCAGCAGCTTAAGGCCTAGCGAGGTAGATAGCACAGATACGCAGTATTTT.

This clonotype appeared many times. This rearrangement joins TRBV29-1 to TRBJ2-3, with 7 bases that match TRBD2. Trimming at V came to 4 bases and at J to 5 bases, leaving 6 bases not matched to a gene. CDR1 is SQVTM, CDR2 ANQGSEA, per germline. The CDR3 length is 13 residues. The CDR3 is CSVAPRGVDTQYF. The CDR3 nucleotides are TGCAGCGTTGCCCCCCGGGGGGTAGATACGCAGTATTTT.

This clonotype was observed many times. This rearrangement joins TRBV29-1 to TRBJ2-7, with 9 bases identical to TRBD1. The CDR3 has 15 amino acids. Germline CDR1 and CDR2: SQVTM and ANQGSEA. V was pared by 1 base and J by 3 bases, with 7 bases of the junction left unmatched. This chain's CDR3 is CSVEVGQGPIYEQYF. CDR3 bases: TGCAGCGTTGAAGTGGGACAGGGTCCCATCTACGAGCAGTACTTC.

There are many counts of this clonotype. The rearrangement uses TRBV5-1 and TRBJ1-5; unclear D gene. Germline V gene sequence: CDR1 SGHRS, CDR2 YFSETQ. This CDR3 comprises 13 residues. The ends were cut back, 2 bases at V and 1 base at J, with 4 bases in the middle. The CDR3 DNA is TGCGCCAGCAGCTTTGACAGCAATCAGCCCCAGCATTTT. This codes for CASSFDSNQPQHF.

This clonotype was counted at least ten times. The rearrangement uses TRBV12-3 or TRBV12-4 and TRBJ2-6; D remains ambiguous. Trimming cost V 7 bases and J 0 bases, with 10 bases left between them. This CDR3 is built from 15 residues. Written as DNA, the CDR3 is TGTGCCAGCAATTACTACCTCTCTGGGGCCAACGTCCTGACTTTC. Its translation is CASNYYLSGANVLTF.

This clonotype turned up a few times. The chain uses TRBV3-1 and TRBJ1-1; 9 bases agree with TRBD1. This CDR3 is 14 amino acids long. The V and J ends lost 6 bases and 5 bases, in that order; junction bases with no gene match: 7. Germline CDR1 reads LGHDT; CDR2 reads YNNKEL (reference sequence). The CDR3 DNA follows: TGTGCCAGCAGTCCAAGACAGGGGGGAACTGAAGCTTTCTTT. Amino acid sequence: CASSPRQGGTEAFF.